This T cell receptor (beta chain) emerged from a study of cytomegalovirus exposure and HLA in healthy donors. All donors participated as healthy donors of bone marrow. As to this clone: Its matching antigen is unknown.

Vbeta (60) and Jbeta (13) primers were used in the PCR. Data came from immunoSEQ multiplex PCR; TCRdb stores just in-frame clones and leaves some out. In the table there are 180,000 or so clones, roughly 77% of which are singletons. Study findings and constraints: The study recorded 164 TCR beta chains that were cytomegalovirus-associated. Most subjects' HLA-A and HLA-B alleles were reportedly predicted from TCR beta sequences.

The sequenced sample consisted of PBMCs. The receptor was derived from a woman between 25 and 40 years old in good health and CMV-seronegative.

CDR3 nucleotide sequence: TGTGCCAGCAGCTACGGGACAGGGGAAGAGACCCAGTACTTC. Protein: CASSYGTGEETQYF. The V call is TRBV7-8, the J call TRBJ2-5; TRBD1 matches at 10 bases. Per the germline V gene, CDR1 is SGHVS and CDR2 is FQNEAQ. V was clipped by 4 bases and J by 3 bases; unmatched bases: 2. The CDR3 is 14 amino acids.